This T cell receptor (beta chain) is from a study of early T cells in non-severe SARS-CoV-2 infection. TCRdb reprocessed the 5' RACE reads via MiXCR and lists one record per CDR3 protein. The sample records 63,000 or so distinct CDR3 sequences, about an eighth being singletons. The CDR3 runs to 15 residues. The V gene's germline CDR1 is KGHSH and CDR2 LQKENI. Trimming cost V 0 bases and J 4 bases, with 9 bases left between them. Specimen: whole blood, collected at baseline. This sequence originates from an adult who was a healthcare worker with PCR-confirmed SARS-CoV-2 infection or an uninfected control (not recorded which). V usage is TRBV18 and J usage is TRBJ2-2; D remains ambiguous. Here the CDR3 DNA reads TGTGCCAGCTCACCACCGAGTCTACCCACCGGGGAGCTGTTTTTT. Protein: CASSPPSLPTGELFF.